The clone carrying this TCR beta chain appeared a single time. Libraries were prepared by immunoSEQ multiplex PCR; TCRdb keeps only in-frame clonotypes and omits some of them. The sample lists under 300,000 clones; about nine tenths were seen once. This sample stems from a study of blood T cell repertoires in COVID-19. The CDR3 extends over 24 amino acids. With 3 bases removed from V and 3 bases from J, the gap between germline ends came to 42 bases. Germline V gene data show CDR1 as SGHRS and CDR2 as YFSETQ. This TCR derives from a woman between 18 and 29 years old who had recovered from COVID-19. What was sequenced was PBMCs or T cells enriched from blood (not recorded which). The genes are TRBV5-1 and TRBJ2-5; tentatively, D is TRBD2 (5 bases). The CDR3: CASSYGWLFSGDVFNSKPKETQYF. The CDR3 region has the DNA TGCGCCAGCAGCTACGGATGGCTTTTTTCCGGGGATGTTTTTAACTCGAAGCCGAAAGAGACCCAGTACTTC.